This is a list of T cell receptor beta chains from one sample in a study of PD-L1 blockade in urothelial cancer. Only in-frame clones appear in the TCRdb table, and some are missing; sequencing was by immunoSEQ multiplex PCR. The sample has over 1,500 clones; more than 25% are singletons. Here the sequenced sample was tumor tissue, taken before atezolizumab (anti-PD-L1) treatment. The receptors derive from a woman aged 55-70 years with urothelial cancer. The CDR3 runs from the conserved cysteine through the conserved F or W. The D gene is left open where the match is weak. Size is omitted from some rows. Given values are once, few, many or a class for expanded clones.

>TRBD1|once|TRBJ2-1|TRBV10-1
CASGRDRAYNEQFF
>-|-|TRBJ2-3|TRBV11-3
CASSLRGFTDTQYF
>TRBD1|few|TRBJ2-5|TRBV9
CASSERTGQETQYF
>-|few|TRBJ1-2|TRBV6-8
CASSPGGWGGYTF
>-|-|TRBJ2-7|TRBV11-3
CASSPNRLTYEQYF
>-|-|TRBJ2-7|TRBV28
CASRTRPRGEQYF
>-|-|TRBJ2-2|TRBV19
CASSIGARTNTGELFF
>-|-|TRBJ2-7|TRBV6-4
CASSYSMVTEQYF
>-|-|TRBJ1-4|TRBV19
CTSTIGVQGKLFF
>TRBD2|-|TRBJ2-1|TRBV5-1
CASSLGLAGGTGYNEQFF
>TRBD1|-|TRBJ1-3|TRBV18
CASSPLGTAGNTIYF
>-|-|TRBJ2-1|TRBV28
CASSLVLGGGVGNEQFF
>TRBD1|medium-sized|TRBJ1-1|TRBV11-3
CASSPPRGVNTEAFF